The sequence of this T cell receptor beta chain was determined in a study of blood T cell repertoires in COVID-19. On the study more broadly: Samples taken during acute and convalescent COVID-19 were collected in the United States, Italy and Spain.

The CDR3 has 15 amino acids. The ends were cut back, 6 bases at V and 0 bases at J, with 9 bases in the middle. From germline, CDR1 is SNHLY and CDR2 FYNNEI. Per the authors' pipeline: Scientists estimated how many nucleated cells there were by amplifying reference gene primers. Only in-frame clones appear in the TCRdb table, and some are missing; sequencing was by immunoSEQ multiplex PCR. From that table come the V and J calls and clone size; the DNA was used to work out D and trimming. The sample lists fewer than 90,000 clones; approximately 90% were seen once. The V gene is TRBV2, the J gene TRBJ1-6, with D perhaps TRBD1 (6 bases). The clonotype comes from an elderly woman with active COVID-19. Sequenced input: peripheral blood. Here the CDR3 reads CASSRTDSYNSPLHF. The CDR3 DNA is TGTGCCAGCAGCCGGACAGACTCCTATAATTCACCCCTCCACTTT.